The TCR beta chain under discussion was sequenced for a study of blood T cell repertoires in COVID-19. The CDR3 runs 16 residues. The trim removed 4 bases at V and 7 bases at J, leaving 7 bases unmatched. The germline V gene has CDR1 SGHTA and CDR2 FQGNSA. Authors' data handling: Amplification from reference gene primers served as the basis for estimated nucleated cell counts. Data came from immunoSEQ multiplex PCR; TCRdb stores just in-frame clones and leaves some out. Clone size and V and J calls were adopted from that table, with D and trimming inferred from the DNA. Here the sample spans some 70,000 clones, around nine tenths being singletons.

The sample taken for sequencing was peripheral blood. This sequence was found in a man in his fifties with active COVID-19. J is TRBJ2-1 and V is TRBV7-2, with 13 bases that match TRBD2. Here the CDR3 DNA reads TGTGCCAGCAGCTCCCGGACTAGCGGGAGTCTGAATGAGCAGTTCTTC. Its protein product is CASSSRTSGSLNEQFF.